This T cell receptor (beta chain) was obtained from a study of identical twins. TCRdb re-called the 5' RACE reads with MiXCR, one entry per CDR3 protein. The sample consists of around 670,000 distinct CDR3 sequences, roughly 6.2% of them appearing once. CDR3 length: 14 residues. Between the trimmed V and J ends, which lost 0 bases and 4 bases, there was a span of 8 bases. The V gene's germline CDR1 is MNHEY and CDR2 SVGAGI. There are many counts of this clonotype. The antigen is not known. General study findings and limits: Fewer insertions were carried by abundant cord blood beta clonotypes, but none was seen in memory repertoires.

The sample was naive T cells sorted from blood. The TCR was taken from a young man in good health. The chain combines TRBV6-5 with TRBJ2-3, with D possibly being TRBD2 (6 bases). Here the CDR3 DNA reads TGTGCCAGCAGTTACTCGGGGGGTGCAGATACGCAGTATTTT. Translation gives CASSYSGGADTQYF.